A selection of T cell receptor beta chains follows, all from one sample in a study of radiation and T cells in renal cell carcinoma. Repertoires were generated with immunoSEQ multiplex PCR, while TCRdb's copy carries only in-frame clones and drops some. The sample holds about 22,000 clones, around 46% seen once. The source material was tumor tissue, sampled from a patient whose treatment included radiotherapy and nephrectomy. These receptors all come from a woman aged 45-59 years with renal cell carcinoma. CDR3s include the opening cysteine and the closing phenylalanine or tryptophan. Each record gives: J gene, V gene, CDR3 protein.

j_call: TRBJ2-7; v_call: TRBV5-4; cdr3_aa: CASSLGSDRIYEQYF
j_call: TRBJ1-5; v_call: TRBV6-1; cdr3_aa: CASSVDRASNQPQHF
j_call: TRBJ2-1; v_call: TRBV7-9; cdr3_aa: CASSGNIAGTYNEQFF
j_call: TRBJ2-7; v_call: TRBV7-8; cdr3_aa: CASSSHYEQYF
j_call: TRBJ2-7; v_call: TRBV13; cdr3_aa: CASSSSREGSTGQYF
j_call: TRBJ1-5; v_call: TRBV2; cdr3_aa: CASSVDGYSNQPQHF
j_call: TRBJ1-2; v_call: TRBV4-1; cdr3_aa: CASSQERTGNYGYTF
j_call: TRBJ1-2; v_call: TRBV9; cdr3_aa: CASSVTGTAGNGYTF
j_call: TRBJ2-1; v_call: TRBV9; cdr3_aa: CASSVLAGGPGNEQFF
j_call: TRBJ2-1; v_call: TRBV29-1; cdr3_aa: CSVGQGYNEQFF
j_call: TRBJ1-6; v_call: TRBV5-4; cdr3_aa: CASSRDRGNSPLHF
j_call: TRBJ2-7; v_call: TRBV13; cdr3_aa: CASSLPSENEQYF
j_call: TRBJ2-2; v_call: TRBV2; cdr3_aa: CASSGVVTGELFF
j_call: TRBJ1-2; v_call: TRBV6-5; cdr3_aa: CASSSTGTGGFF
j_call: TRBJ1-5; v_call: TRBV15; cdr3_aa: CATSKLDREGQPQHF
j_call: TRBJ1-1; v_call: TRBV7-2; cdr3_aa: CASSPTLGGTEAFF
j_call: TRBJ1-1; v_call: TRBV5-1; cdr3_aa: CASSGLGQGAEAFF
j_call: TRBJ2-3; v_call: TRBV7-3; cdr3_aa: CASSPGTATDTQYF
j_call: TRBJ1-2; v_call: TRBV19; cdr3_aa: CASSPPRDHNYGYTF
j_call: TRBJ2-3; v_call: TRBV6-6; cdr3_aa: CASSYLGEGTDTQYF
j_call: TRBJ1-2; v_call: TRBV7-2; cdr3_aa: CASSLAKGADYGYTF
j_call: TRBJ1-1; v_call: TRBV5-8; cdr3_aa: CASSLGRAATEAFF
j_call: TRBJ2-5; v_call: TRBV20-1; cdr3_aa: CSAGGPETQYF
j_call: TRBJ2-1; v_call: TRBV7-9; cdr3_aa: CASSSQGARFF